This is a list of T cell receptor beta chains from one sample in a study of CD8 T cells in ankylosing spondylitis. TCRdb processed the 5' RACE reads anew with MiXCR; each CDR3 protein has one entry. The data contain about 220,000 distinct CDR3 sequences, around 6.6% of them seen just once; the ten biggest clones take up 14%. Sequencing was done on a sample of blood, either unsorted or a sorted T cell fraction (not recorded which). These receptors were taken from a male donor with ankylosing spondylitis. The conserved cysteine and the conserved F or W are not part of the CDR3 here.

V gene: TRBV10-3; J gene: TRBJ2-1; CDR3 protein: AISDAVYNEQF
V gene: TRBV27; J gene: TRBJ2-5; CDR3 protein: ASSAGDSEETQY
V gene: TRBV28; J gene: TRBJ1-1; CDR3 protein: ASSAGQGDTEAF
V gene: TRBV6-5; J gene: TRBJ2-3; CDR3 protein: ASSYMREATDTQY
V gene: TRBV7-9; J gene: TRBJ1-6; CDR3 protein: ASSDDSYNSPLH
V gene: TRBV7-9; J gene: TRBJ2-1; CDR3 protein: ASNNGQSNEQF
V gene: TRBV29-1; J gene: TRBJ2-6; CDR3 protein: SVGPSTSGRLGANVLT
V gene: TRBV25-1; J gene: TRBJ2-3; CDR3 protein: ASSDSASGGLFDTQY
V gene: TRBV7-6; J gene: TRBJ2-5; CDR3 protein: ASSITSGRGQETQY
V gene: TRBV20-1; J gene: TRBJ1-2; CDR3 protein: SAPTAANYGYT
V gene: TRBV28; J gene: TRBJ2-2; CDR3 protein: ASTMPGTSRVDTGELF
V gene: TRBV6-5; J gene: TRBJ1-1; CDR3 protein: ASSYGAGTEAF
V gene: TRBV28; J gene: TRBJ2-2; CDR3 protein: ASSLALVVPNTGELF
V gene: TRBV9; J gene: TRBJ2-7; CDR3 protein: ASSAGSSGYEQY
V gene: TRBV24-1; J gene: TRBJ1-2; CDR3 protein: ATSDWDREAGYT
V gene: TRBV27; J gene: TRBJ1-2; CDR3 protein: ASSSGGSGYT
V gene: TRBV29-1; J gene: TRBJ2-1; CDR3 protein: SGRDRGYNEQF
V gene: TRBV4-2; J gene: TRBJ2-7; CDR3 protein: ASSQRTGDEQY
V gene: TRBV27; J gene: TRBJ1-1; CDR3 protein: ASSYSAGANTEAF
V gene: TRBV9; J gene: TRBJ2-1; CDR3 protein: ASSPGLERGHNEQF
V gene: TRBV12-3/TRBV12-4; J gene: TRBJ1-5; CDR3 protein: ASSYNQPQH
V gene: TRBV4-1; J gene: TRBJ2-1; CDR3 protein: ASSPRSRYNEQF
V gene: TRBV7-6; J gene: TRBJ1-5; CDR3 protein: ASSLKGRDRGSNQPQH
V gene: TRBV7-9; J gene: TRBJ1-3; CDR3 protein: APVSGNTIY
V gene: TRBV27; J gene: TRBJ1-1; CDR3 protein: ASSPGRGADTEAF
V gene: TRBV14; J gene: TRBJ1-1; CDR3 protein: ASSQDYFRGGTSNTEAF
V gene: TRBV29-1; J gene: TRBJ1-1; CDR3 protein: SLGGGNTEAF
V gene: TRBV28; J gene: TRBJ1-5; CDR3 protein: ASSYRDRVGIWPQH